These 3 T cell receptor beta chains were all obtained from the same sample, sequenced in a study of T cell changes during pregnancy in multiple sclerosis. Produced via immunoSEQ multiplex PCR; TCRdb's table is partial and in-frame only. The sample lists 45,000 to 65,000 clones, about nine tenths occurring once. Specimen: CD4+ T cells from peripheral blood mononuclear cells, collected in the third trimester of pregnancy. These receptor sequences come from a female donor with multiple sclerosis, enrolled in a pregnancy study.

This chain joins TRBV19 and TRBJ2-6; TRBD1 agrees at 7 bases. This CDR3 is 16 amino acids long. Germline-derived CDR1 and CDR2 are LNHDA and SQIVND (reference sequence). V lost 8 bases to trimming and J lost 2 bases; unmatched junction nucleotides: 9. This chain's CDR3 is CASLISTGTGANVLTF. The CDR3 DNA is TGTGCCAGTCTTATTTCGACAGGGACTGGGGCCAACGTCCTGACTTTC.

This clone was recorded a few times. This rearrangement joins TRBV7-9 to TRBJ1-5; a weak D match, TRBD1 (5 bases). Trimming left V 0 bases short and J 6 bases short, with 6 bases between. Germline CDR1 and CDR2: SEHNR and FQNEAQ (reference sequence). The CDR3 consists of 13 residues. As DNA, the CDR3 is TGTGCCAGCAGCTTAGCGGGGGGTCAGCCCCAGCATTTT. Translating it yields CASSLAGGQPQHF.

The chain combines TRBV5-1 with TRBJ1-5; perhaps TRBD1 as D (6 bases). The V and J ends lost 1 base and 7 bases respectively, with 21 bases between them. CDR1 is SGHRS, CDR2 YFSETQ, per germline. The CDR3 spans 17 residues. CDR3 amino acids: CASSLKGHTGRGQPQHF. CDR3 DNA: TGCGCCAGCAGCTTGAAGGGGCACACAGGGCGAGGACAGCCCCAGCATTTT.